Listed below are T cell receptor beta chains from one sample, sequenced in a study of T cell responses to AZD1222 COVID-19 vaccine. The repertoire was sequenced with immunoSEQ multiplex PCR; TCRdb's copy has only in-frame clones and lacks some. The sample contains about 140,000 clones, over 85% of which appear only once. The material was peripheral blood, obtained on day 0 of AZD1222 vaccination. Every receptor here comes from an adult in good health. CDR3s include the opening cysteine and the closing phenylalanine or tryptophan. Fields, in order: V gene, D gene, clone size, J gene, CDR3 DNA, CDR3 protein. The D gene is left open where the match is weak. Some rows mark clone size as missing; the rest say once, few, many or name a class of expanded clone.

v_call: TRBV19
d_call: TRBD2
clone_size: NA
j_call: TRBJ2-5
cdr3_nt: TGTGCCAGTAGTTCCGGACTAGCGGGGTACCAAGAGACCCAGTACTTC
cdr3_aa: CASSSGLAGYQETQYF

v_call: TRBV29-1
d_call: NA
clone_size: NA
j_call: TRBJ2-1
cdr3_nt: TGCAGCGCTCTGATAGGGCTTGAGCAGTTCTTC
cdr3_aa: CSALIGLEQFF

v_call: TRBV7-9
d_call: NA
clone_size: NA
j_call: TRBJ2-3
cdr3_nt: TGTGCCAGCAGCCCCAGCACAGATACGCAGTATTTT
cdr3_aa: CASSPSTDTQYF

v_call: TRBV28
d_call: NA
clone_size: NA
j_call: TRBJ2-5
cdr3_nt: TGTGCCAGCAGTTTTCCTGTTATGGGGCAAGAGACCCAGTACTTC
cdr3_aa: CASSFPVMGQETQYF

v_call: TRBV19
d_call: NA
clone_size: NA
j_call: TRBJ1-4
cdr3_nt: TGTGCCAGTAGTCCACGTGGGGATACAACTAATGAAAAACTGTTTTTT
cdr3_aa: CASSPRGDTTNEKLFF

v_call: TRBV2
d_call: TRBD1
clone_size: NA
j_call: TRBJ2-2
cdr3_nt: TGTGCCAGCAGTGAGAGAGGGGGCAACTCTGCCGGGGAGCTGTTTTTT
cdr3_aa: CASSERGGNSAGELFF

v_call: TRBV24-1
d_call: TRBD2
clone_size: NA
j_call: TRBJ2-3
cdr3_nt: TGTGCCACCAGTGTGGGAGGGGCTAGGCCGGGCACAGATACGCAGTATTTT
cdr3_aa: CATSVGGARPGTDTQYF

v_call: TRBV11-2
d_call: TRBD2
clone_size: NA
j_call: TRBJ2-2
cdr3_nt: TGTGCCAGCAGGCCACCCGGGACTAGCGACGGCGGGGAGCTGTTTTTT
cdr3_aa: CASRPPGTSDGGELFF

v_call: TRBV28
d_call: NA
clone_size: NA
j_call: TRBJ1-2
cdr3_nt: TGTGCCAGCAGGGCGCCCTTGACAGGCAATGGCTACACCTTC
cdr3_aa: CASRAPLTGNGYTF

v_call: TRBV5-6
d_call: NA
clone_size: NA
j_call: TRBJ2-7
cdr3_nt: TGTGCCAGCAGTTATGAGGTGAACGAGCAGTACTTC
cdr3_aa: CASSYEVNEQYF

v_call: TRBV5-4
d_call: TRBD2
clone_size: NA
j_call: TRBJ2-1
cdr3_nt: TGTGCCAGCAAGCTAGCGGGAGGGCTGAACAATGAGCAGTTCTTC
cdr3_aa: CASKLAGGLNNEQFF

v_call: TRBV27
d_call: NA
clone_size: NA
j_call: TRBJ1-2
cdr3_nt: TGTGCCAGCAGTTTATCCGGCAGATCCTATGGCTACACCTTC
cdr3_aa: CASSLSGRSYGYTF

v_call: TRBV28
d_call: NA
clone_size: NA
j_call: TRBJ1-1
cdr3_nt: TGTGCCAGCAGTTTCGGGTCTCTTATGAACACTGAAGCTTTCTTT
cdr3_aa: CASSFGSLMNTEAFF

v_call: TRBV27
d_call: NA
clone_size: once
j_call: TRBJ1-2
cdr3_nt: TGTGCCAGCAGTTTAAATTTGGGAGTGGGTGGCTACACCTTC
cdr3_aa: CASSLNLGVGGYTF

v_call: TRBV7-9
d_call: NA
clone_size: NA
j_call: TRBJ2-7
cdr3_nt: TGTGCCAGCAGCTCGGACCGAAGCTCCTACGAGCAGTACTTC
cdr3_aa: CASSSDRSSYEQYF

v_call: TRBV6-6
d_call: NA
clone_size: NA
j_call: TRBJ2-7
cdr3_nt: TGTGCCAGCAGTGACTCAATTTCCTACGAGCAGTACTTC
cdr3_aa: CASSDSISYEQYF

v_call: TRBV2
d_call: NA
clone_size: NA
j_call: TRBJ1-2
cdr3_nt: TGTGCCAGCAGGAGATACAGGGAAGGAGGGTACACCTTC
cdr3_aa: CASRRYREGGYTF

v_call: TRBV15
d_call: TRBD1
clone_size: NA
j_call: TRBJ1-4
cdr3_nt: TGTGCCACCAGTGGACAGGGGGAAAAACTGTTTTTT
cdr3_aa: CATSGQGEKLFF

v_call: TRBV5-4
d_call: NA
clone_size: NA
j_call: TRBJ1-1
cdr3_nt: TGTGCCAGCAGCCCGACAGAGAACACTGAAGCTTTCTTT
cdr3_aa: CASSPTENTEAFF

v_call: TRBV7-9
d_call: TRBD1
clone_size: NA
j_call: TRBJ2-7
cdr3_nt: TGTGCCAGCAGCTTAGCGATGGCAGGGGGCGACGAGCAGTACTTC
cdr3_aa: CASSLAMAGGDEQYF

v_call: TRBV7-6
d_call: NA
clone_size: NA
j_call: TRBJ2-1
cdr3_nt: TGTGCCAGCAGCTCCACCGGGGTCGATGAAACCTACAATGAGCAGTTCTTC
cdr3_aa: CASSSTGVDETYNEQFF

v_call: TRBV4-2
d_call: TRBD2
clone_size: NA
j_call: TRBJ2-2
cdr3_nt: TGTGCCAGCAGCGGACGGACTAGCGGGAGTAGGAACACCGGGGAGCTGTTTTTT
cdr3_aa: CASSGRTSGSRNTGELFF

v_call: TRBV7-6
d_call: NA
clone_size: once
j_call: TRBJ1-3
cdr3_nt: TGTGCCAGCAGCTTAGAGGCAGACCCTACTTATAGATCGGGAAACACCATATATTTT
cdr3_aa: CASSLEADPTYRSGNTIYF

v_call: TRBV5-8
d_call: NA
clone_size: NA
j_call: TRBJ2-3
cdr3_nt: TGTGCCAGCAGCTTACAATCGGGGTCCCAAGCGGTAGATACGCAGTATTTT
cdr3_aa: CASSLQSGSQAVDTQYF

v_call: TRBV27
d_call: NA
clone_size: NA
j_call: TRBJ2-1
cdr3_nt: TGTGCCAGCAGTCTCAGGACAGACAGCAATGAGCAGTTCTTC
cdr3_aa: CASSLRTDSNEQFF

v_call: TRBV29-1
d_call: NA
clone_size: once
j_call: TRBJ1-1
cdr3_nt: TGCAGCGTTGAAGCTTCGGGATTGAACACTGAAGCTTTCTTT
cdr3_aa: CSVEASGLNTEAFF

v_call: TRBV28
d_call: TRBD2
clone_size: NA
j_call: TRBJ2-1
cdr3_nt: TGTGCCAGCAGTTTATTGCCTCTAGCGGGGGGAGACAATGAGCAGTTCTTC
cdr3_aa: CASSLLPLAGGDNEQFF

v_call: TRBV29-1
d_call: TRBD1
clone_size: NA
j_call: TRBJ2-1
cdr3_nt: TGCAGCGCCTCCAGGGGGACCTACAATGAGCAGTTCTTC
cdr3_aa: CSASRGTYNEQFF

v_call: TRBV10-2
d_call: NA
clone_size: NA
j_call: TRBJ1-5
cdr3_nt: TGCGCCAGCAGTATAAGGGTGGGGGATCAGCCCCAGCATTTT
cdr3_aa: CASSIRVGDQPQHF

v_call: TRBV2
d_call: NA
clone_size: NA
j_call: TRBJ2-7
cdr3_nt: TGTGCCAGCAGGACTTTATCATACGAGCAGTACTTC
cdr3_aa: CASRTLSYEQYF

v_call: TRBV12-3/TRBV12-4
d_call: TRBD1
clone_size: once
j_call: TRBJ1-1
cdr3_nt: TGTGCCAGCAGTTACCACAGGGGCTCTGAAGCTTTCTTT
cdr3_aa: CASSYHRGSEAFF

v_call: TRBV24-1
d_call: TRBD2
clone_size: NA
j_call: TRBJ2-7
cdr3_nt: TGTGCCACCAGTGACCGGATTAGCGGGACCTACGAGCAGTACTTC
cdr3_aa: CATSDRISGTYEQYF